These 9 T cell receptor beta chains originate from one sample sequenced in a study of CD8+CD57+ T cells in acquired aplastic anemia. It was genomic DNA that served as the template for profiling TCR beta VDJ and CDR3. TCRdb fed the reads into MiXCR, producing one record per CDR3 protein. The sample holds about 220,000 distinct CDR3 sequences, 34% seen once. Sequenced material: sorted CD4+, CD8+, or CD8+CD57+ T cells (not recorded which) from PBMCs. The receptors originated from a human donor in good health, serving as a control.

V usage is TRBV7-9 and J usage is TRBJ1-2; TRBD1 is a possible D gene (6 bases). Trimming cost V 4 bases and J 6 bases, with 18 bases left between them. The CDR3 has 15 residues. CDR1 is SEHNR, CDR2 FQNEAQ, per germline (reference sequence). The CDR3 nucleotides are TGTGCCAGCAGCTCATTGACGGGGGCTGCGGATGGCTACACCTTC. Its translation is CASSSLTGAADGYTF.

J is TRBJ1-1 and V is TRBV20-1; D is unclear. Looked up from germline, CDR1 is DFQATT and CDR2 is SNEGSKA (reference sequence). V lost 3 bases to trimming and J lost 3 bases, with 8 bases between them. This CDR3 is built from 12 residues. The CDR3 DNA follows: TGCAGTGCTAGTCGACTGTACACTGAAGCTTTCTTT. This encodes CSASRLYTEAFF.

There are a few counts of this clonotype. The CDR3 DNA sequence: TGTGCCAGCAGGGGCGGACAGGGGGACTACCCTAACTATGGCTACACCTTC. Translated: CASRGGQGDYPNYGYTF. The chain recombines TRBV4-2 with TRBJ1-2; 10 nucleotides agree with TRBD1. After removal of 6 bases from V and 0 bases from J, the junction contained 10 bases not matched to a gene. The germline gives CDR1 LGHNA, CDR2 YNFKEQ. This CDR3 is 17 amino acids long.

A note on this clonotype: A much larger clone lies one base from this, so it may be a read error. The chain carries TRBV9 and TRBJ2-7; D call uncertain. Trimming removed 4 bases from V and 5 bases from J, with 16 bases in between. Germline V gene lookup returns CDR1 SGDLS and CDR2 YYNGEE. This CDR3 has 14 amino acids. CDR3 region: CASSLVRSTHEQYF. In DNA, the CDR3 is TGTGCCAGCAGCTTAGTCCGCAGCACCCACGAGCAGTACTTC.

This clonotype came up once. This may stem from a read error, because a much larger clone lies one nucleotide away. The CDR3 region has the DNA TGCGCCAGCAGCCGATCGCAAGAACTAGGCTACGAGCAGTACTTC. Translating it yields CASSRSQELGYEQYF. The chain links TRBV4-1 to TRBJ2-7, with D possibly matching TRBD2 (5 bases). V lost 4 bases and J lost 3, with 16 bases in between. The germline V gene encodes CDR1 MGHRA and CDR2 YSYEKL. The CDR3 totals 15 residues.

The chain joins TRBV5-1 to TRBJ2-3; 7 bases match TRBD2. Germline CDR1 reads SGHRS; CDR2 reads YFSETQ. The ends lost 1 base at V and 0 bases at J; junction bases unmatched: 5. The CDR3 loop spans 16 amino acids. The CDR3 DNA follows: TGCGCCAGCAGCTTGATGGCTAGCGGAAGCACAGATACGCAGTATTTT. Translating gives CASSLMASGSTDTQYF.

V is TRBV29-1 and J is TRBJ1-5, with TRBD1 matching 7 bases. The CDR3 is 14 amino acids. V trimming: 4 bases; J trimming: 0 bases; junction bases outside the gene matches: 3. Germline CDR1 SQVTM, CDR2 ANQGSEA. In DNA, the CDR3 is TGCAGCGTTGGACAGGGCGATAGCAATCAGCCCCAGCATTTT. Protein sequence: CSVGQGDSNQPQHF.

The V call is TRBV6-1, the J call TRBJ1-1; possibly TRBD1 for D (5 bases). The CDR3 is made up of 14 amino acids. Germline lookup yields CDR1 MNHNS and CDR2 SASEGT. Trimming took 5 bases from V and 11 from J, leaving 21 bases between them. In DNA, the CDR3 is TGTGCCAGCAGTCCCCTGGCGAAAGGGGACGACGCTTTCTTT. Protein sequence: CASSPLAKGDDAFF.

This clonotype was seen at least ten times. This chain uses TRBV30 with TRBJ2-7; a possible D gene is TRBD1 (5 bases). The V end was cut by 0 bases, the J end by 6 bases, with 6 bases between. CDR1 and CDR2 (germline): GTSNPN, SVGIG (reference sequence). This CDR3 contains 11 residues. The CDR3 sequence is CAWSVRGEQYF. The CDR3 DNA reads as TGTGCCTGGAGTGTAAGGGGCGAGCAGTACTTC.